Each of the 22 T cell receptor beta chains below was sequenced from the same sample in a study of blood T cells in healthy people across ages. A second about 6 to 12 cycle PCR used barcoded and J-beta primers. One entry per CDR3 protein, called by TCRdb with MiXCR from the 5' RACE reads. The table has some 1.7 million distinct CDR3 sequences, roughly 27% seen once. The sample comprised blood. These receptors came from a woman in her twenties or thirties in good health.

This chain uses TRBV13 with TRBJ2-3, with D perhaps TRBD2 (6 bases). Germline V gene data show CDR1 as PRHDT and CDR2 as FYEKMQ (reference sequence). The CDR3 length is 17 residues. Trimming removed 0 bases at V and 2 bases at J, with 15 bases between. The CDR3 DNA reads TGTGCCAGCAGCTTAGGCCCTCAGCGGGTTCTCACAGATACGCAGTATTTT. It specifies CASSLGPQRVLTDTQYF.

The gene calls are TRBV18 and TRBJ2-1, with TRBD2 matching over 7 bases. Unmatched junction bases numbered 8, after V lost 4 bases and J lost 11 bases. In germline, CDR1 is KGHSH, CDR2 LQKENI. The CDR3 sequence is 13 residues long. CDR3 amino acids: CASSQDPGLKQFF. For the CDR3, the DNA is TGTGCCAGCTCACAAGATCCGGGACTAAAGCAGTTCTTC.

The V and J genes are TRBV6-1 and TRBJ2-2, with D possibly TRBD2 on 5 matching bases. Trimming pared 5 bases from V and 5 bases from J, leaving 21 bases between. The CDR3 covers 17 residues. CDR1 is MNHNS, CDR2 SASEGT, per germline. CDR3: CASSPASTRLLTGELFF. The CDR3 region has the DNA TGTGCCAGCAGTCCAGCCTCTACGCGACTACTGACCGGGGAGCTGTTTTTT.

The chain joins TRBV30 to TRBJ1-5, with TRBD1 identical over 8 bases. This CDR3 is 14 amino acids long. Germline values: CDR1 GTSNPN, CDR2 SVGIG (reference sequence). Trimming took 3 bases from V and 4 from J; bases not matched to a gene: 5. The CDR3 DNA reads TGTGCCTGGAGCCAGACAGGGGATAATCAGCCCCAGCATTTT. It yields the protein CAWSQTGDNQPQHF.

This clonotype was observed a handful of times. The gene calls are TRBV20-1 and TRBJ2-5; 7 positions match TRBD1. The germline gives CDR1 DFQATT, CDR2 SNEGSKA (reference sequence). This CDR3 spans 15 amino acids. V trimming: 4 bases; J trimming: 1 base; junction bases outside the gene matches: 9. Here the CDR3 reads CSANYPGQAQETQYF. The CDR3 nucleotides read TGCAGTGCTAACTACCCCGGACAGGCCCAAGAGACCCAGTACTTC.

The chain carries TRBV20-1 and TRBJ1-5, with D uncertain. Trimming cost V 3 bases and J 1 base, with 10 bases left between them. The V gene's germline CDR1 is DFQATT and CDR2 SNEGSKA (reference sequence). The CDR3 loop spans 14 amino acids. This chain's CDR3 is CSASELTSNQPQHF. The CDR3 DNA reads TGCAGTGCTAGTGAGTTAACGAGCAATCAGCCCCAGCATTTT.

The rearrangement joins TRBV12-3 or TRBV12-4 to TRBJ2-1; TRBD2 agrees at 8 bases. CDR3 size: 19 residues. J gave up 6 bases and V 5 bases, and 21 bases lay outside the gene matches. The CDR3 DNA reads TGTGCCAGCAGTCCGACTGGCGGGGGGCCCTATGATCTAGGCAATGAGCAGTTCTTC. This encodes CASSPTGGGPYDLGNEQFF.

This clonotype was counted once. V and J are TRBV28 and TRBJ1-4; unclear D gene. The V end was cut by 5 bases, the J end by 5 bases, with 9 bases between. Germline V gene lookup returns CDR1 MDHEN and CDR2 SYDVKM. The CDR3 covers 13 residues. CDR3 in DNA: TGTGCCAGCAGTCTGCCTCGGAATGAAAAACTGTTTTTT. It is translated as CASSLPRNEKLFF.

This clonotype occurred a few times. This chain connects TRBV6-5 to TRBJ2-3, with D perhaps TRBD1 or TRBD2 (5 bases each). This CDR3 has 16 residues. The V end was cut by 2 bases, the J end by 0 bases, with 12 bases between. Germline loops: CDR1 MNHEY, CDR2 SVGAGI. CDR3 in DNA: TGTGCCAGCAGTTACCGCCCCGGGGCGAGCACAGATACGCAGTATTTT. This translates into CASSYRPGASTDTQYF.

V is TRBV9 and J is TRBJ1-3; no clear D gene. Trimming cost V 3 bases and J 4 bases, with 5 bases left between them. There are 12 residues in the CDR3. CDR1 and CDR2 (germline): SGDLS, YYNGEE. CDR3 coding DNA: TGTGCCAGCAGCGACCGGGGAAACACCATATATTTT. Protein sequence: CASSDRGNTIYF.

This clonotype was picked up many times. The chain recombines TRBV20-1 with TRBJ1-2; TRBD1 aligns across 8 bases. The CDR3 is made up of 15 amino acids. V trimming: 6 bases; J trimming: 4 bases; junction bases outside the gene matches: 13. Germline CDR1 and CDR2: DFQATT and SNEGSKA (reference sequence). Here the CDR3 reads CSASPRGQGGYGYTF. Written as DNA, the CDR3 is TGCAGTGCCTCACCCAGGGGGCAGGGCGGCTATGGCTACACCTTC.

This clonotype was counted between two and nine times. The J gene is TRBJ2-4, the V gene TRBV27; D is tentatively TRBD1 or TRBD2 (5 bases each). Germline V gene data show CDR1 as MNHEY and CDR2 as SMNVEV (reference sequence). Trimming removed 1 base at V and 6 bases at J, with 13 bases between. The CDR3 spans 15 residues. The CDR3 DNA follows: TGTGCCAGCAGTTTATTAGGGACCGACTCAAACATTCAGTACTTC. This codes for CASSLLGTDSNIQYF.

The chain recombines TRBV6-1 with TRBJ1-5; TRBD1 matches 7 bases. CDR3 size: 16 residues. CDR1 is MNHNS, CDR2 SASEGT, per germline. V lost 0 bases to trimming and J lost 4 bases; unmatched junction nucleotides: 6. The CDR3 region has the DNA TGTGCCAGCAGTGAAGCTTTCCGGGACAGAAATCAGCCCCAGCATTTT. As protein: CASSEAFRDRNQPQHF.

This clonotype was seen repeatedly, ten times or more. This chain links TRBV20-1 with TRBJ2-5; 9 bases align to TRBD1. Germline V gene data show CDR1 as DFQATT and CDR2 as SNEGSKA (reference sequence). After removal of 6 bases from V and 8 bases from J, the junction contained 13 bases not matched to a gene. This CDR3 has 14 residues. This CDR3 reads CSADGGQGWETQYF. The CDR3 DNA reads TGCAGTGCAGACGGGGGACAGGGATGGGAAACCCAGTACTTC.

Points on this clonotype: The junction does not match germline at one end; this may be a read error. This chain uses TRBV3-1 with TRBJ2-1; D unclear. The germline V gene has CDR1 LGHDT and CDR2 YNNKEL (reference sequence). This CDR3 has 12 amino acids. CDR3 loop: CTSSQDWVEQFF. DNA of the CDR3: TGTACCAGCAGCCAAGACTGGGTTGAGCAGTTCTTC.

CDR3: CASSVAGGPNQPQHF. The CDR3 DNA reads TGTGCCAGCAGCGTAGCCGGGGGGCCCAATCAGCCCCAGCATTTT. The rearrangement uses TRBV9 and TRBJ1-5, with a possible D match to TRBD1 (6 bases). V was clipped by 0 bases and J by 3 bases, with 10 bases between them. Germline CDR1 and CDR2: SGDLS and YYNGEE. The length of the CDR3 is 15 residues.

This clonotype was picked up a small number of times. The chain carries TRBV7-3 and TRBJ2-2; D is unclear. This CDR3 has 16 residues. The germline V and J ends were trimmed by 0 bases and 2 bases, with 10 bases remaining between them. The germline CDR1 and CDR2 sequences are SGHTA and FQGTGA. CDR3 bases: TGTGCCAGCAGCTTAACCGGGCAGAGTAACACCGGGGAGCTGTTTTTT. This codes for CASSLTGQSNTGELFF.

This chain connects TRBV12-3 or TRBV12-4 to TRBJ2-7; D ambiguous. CDR3 length: 13 residues. V was cut by 4 bases and J by 1 base, with 8 bases left in between. The CDR3 region is CASSSSASYEQYF. In nucleotides, the CDR3 is TGTGCCAGCAGTTCCTCTGCTTCCTACGAGCAGTACTTC.

The chain joins TRBV7-2 to TRBJ2-2; 7 bases are shared with TRBD2. The V gene's germline CDR1 is SGHTA and CDR2 FQGNSA. Unmatched junction bases numbered 6, after V lost 5 bases and J lost 6 bases. CDR3 length equals 14 residues. This CDR3 is CASSLVTSSGELFF. DNA of the CDR3: TGTGCCAGCAGCCTAGTGACTAGCTCCGGGGAGCTGTTTTTT.

With regard to this clonotype: With a much larger clone just one base away, this may be a read error. The gene calls are TRBV7-2 and TRBJ2-3; 8 bases map to TRBD2. After removal of 3 bases from V and 0 bases from J, the junction contained 5 bases not matched to a gene. The CDR3 extends over 16 amino acids. CDR1 and CDR2 from the germline V gene are SGHTA and FQGNSA. This CDR3 is CASSFAGGPSTDTQYF. CDR3 bases: TGTGCCAGCAGCTTCGCGGGGGGCCCTAGCACAGATACGCAGTATTTT.

In this sample, this clonotype turned up many times. The chain recombines TRBV12-3 or TRBV12-4 with TRBJ2-4, with D tentatively TRBD2 (5 bases). V was trimmed by 5 bases and J by 15 bases, leaving 20 bases between them. CDR3 size: 13 residues. The CDR3 protein is CASSPREVPSGYF. The CDR3 DNA reads TGTGCCAGCAGTCCCCGCGAGGTTCCAAGCGGGTACTTC.

This chain links TRBV29-1 with TRBJ2-4; the D gene is possibly TRBD2 (6 bases). The assigned J gene may be wrong: the sequence end matches TRBJ2-7 better. This CDR3 contains 12 residues. Germline-derived CDR1 and CDR2 are SQVTM and ANQGSEA. The CDR3 DNA reads TGCAGCGGGGGGACTCAAGCCTACGAGCAGTACTTC. Its translation is CSGGTQAYEQYF.